The 20 T cell receptor beta chains below come from one sample, sequenced in a study of cytomegalovirus exposure and HLA in healthy donors. The study ran its PCR with 60 Vbeta and 13 Jbeta primers. Using immunoSEQ multiplex PCR, the repertoire was profiled, and TCRdb retains in-frame clones only, with some absent. The sample yields about 190,000 clones, roughly 77% seen once. The sample taken for sequencing was PBMCs. These receptors were taken from a man between 25 and 39 years old in good health and CMV-seropositive.

This clone turned up a few times. V is TRBV7-8 and J is TRBJ2-1, with a possible D match to TRBD1 (5 bases). V shed 0 bases and J shed 0 bases, with 6 bases lying between them. Germline V gene data show CDR1 as SGHVS and CDR2 as FQNEAQ. This CDR3 contains 15 residues. CDR3 in amino acids: CASSLAGVSYNEQFF. The CDR3 DNA sequence: TGTGCCAGCAGCTTAGCAGGGGTCTCCTACAATGAGCAGTTCTTC.

This chain connects TRBV13 to TRBJ2-3; 9 bases match TRBD1. Germline V gives CDR1 PRHDT, CDR2 FYEKMQ (reference sequence). The V segment lost 4 bases and the J segment 0 bases; nucleotides outside the gene matches: 14. The CDR3 has 19 residues. The CDR3 here is CASSSPGQGAFTSTDTQYF. The CDR3, as DNA: TGTGCCAGCAGCTCGCCGGGACAGGGAGCATTCACTAGCACAGATACGCAGTATTTT. Supplemented by reference TRBV13 and TRBJ2-3, the full variable domain reads AAGVIQSPRHLIKEKRETATLKCYPIPRHDTVYWYQQGPGQDPQFLISFYEKMQSDKGSIPDRFSAQQFSDYHSELNMSSLELGDSALYFCASSSPGQGAFTSTDTQYFGPGTRLTVL.

The chain links TRBV30 to TRBJ2-2; 7 nucleotides match TRBD2. CDR1 and CDR2 from the germline V gene are GTSNPN and SVGIG (reference sequence). The length of the CDR3 is 14 residues. V lost 5 bases, J lost 3 bases, and 6 bases stayed unmatched. In DNA form, the CDR3 reads TGTGCCTGGGGAAGGACTAGTTACACCGGGGAGCTGTTTTTT. This sequence encodes CAWGRTSYTGELFF.

The CDR3 region is CASSSSTSGGGNEQFF. The CDR3 DNA reads as TGTGCCAGCAGCTCTTCGACTAGCGGGGGGGGGAATGAGCAGTTCTTC. This chain connects TRBV7-9 to TRBJ2-1, with 14 positions matching TRBD2. Germline-derived CDR1 and CDR2 are SEHNR and FQNEAQ (reference sequence). V lost 4 bases and J lost 7; bases outside the gene matches: 6. CDR3 size: 16 residues.

CDR3 sequence: CASSGGGSSYNEQFF. CDR3 bases: TGTGCCAGCAGTGGGGGGGGTAGCTCCTACAATGAGCAGTTCTTC. This chain connects TRBV2 to TRBJ2-1; 7 nucleotides match TRBD2. Germline CDR1 is SNHLY and CDR2 is FYNNEI. V lost 4 bases, J lost 0 bases, and 3 bases stayed unmatched. This CDR3 spans 15 amino acids.

The chain combines TRBV27 with TRBJ1-5, with 10 bases that match TRBD1. The CDR3 is made up of 14 amino acids. V lost 3 bases and J lost 5; bases outside the gene matches: 1. Germline loops: CDR1 MNHEY, CDR2 SMNVEV (reference sequence). CDR3 nucleotide sequence: TGTGCCAGCAGTTTGGGGACAGGGGATCAGCCCCAGCATTTT. Amino acid sequence: CASSLGTGDQPQHF.

The CDR3 region has the DNA TGTGCCAGCAGCTCCGGGTGGAGAGCTTTCTTT. Amino acids: CASSSGWRAFF. The chain employs TRBV11-2 and TRBJ1-1; D uncertain. Per germline, CDR1 SGHAT and CDR2 FQNNGV. The V and J ends lost 4 bases and 10 bases respectively, with 10 bases between them. The CDR3 extends over 11 amino acids.

V usage is TRBV9 and J usage is TRBJ2-1, with 10 positions matching TRBD2. V lost 4 bases, J lost 7 bases, and 14 bases stayed unmatched. Germline assignment: CDR1 SGDLS and CDR2 YYNGEE. CDR3 length equals 17 residues. CDR3 sequence: CASSPRGASGRYNEQFF. CDR3 coding DNA: TGTGCCAGCAGCCCTAGAGGGGCTAGCGGGAGATATAATGAGCAGTTCTTC.

The chain uses TRBV6-5 and TRBJ2-1, with TRBD2 identical over 8 bases. Trimming removed 7 bases from V and 6 bases from J; junction bases left unmatched: 8. Germline V gene lookup returns CDR1 MNHEY and CDR2 SVGAGI. This CDR3 is 14 amino acids long. Here the CDR3 DNA reads TGTGCCAGCACATACCGGGAGGGCCGCAATGAGCAGTTCTTC. Translating it yields CASTYREGRNEQFF.

The chain uses TRBV5-1 and TRBJ2-3; TRBD2 matches at 9 bases. The germline V gene encodes CDR1 SGHRS and CDR2 YFSETQ. The CDR3 runs 19 residues. J gave up 1 base and V 0 bases, and 12 bases lay outside the gene matches. The CDR3: CASSLAGLAGTQGTDTQYF. CDR3 nucleotides: TGCGCCAGCAGCTTGGCCGGGCTAGCGGGGACCCAAGGCACAGATACGCAGTATTTT.

The chain is built from TRBV6-6 and TRBJ1-2, with TRBD1 matching 7 bases. CDR3 size: 16 residues. Trimming cost V 2 bases and J 4 bases; bases outside gene matches: 10. Germline V lookup: CDR1 MNHNY, CDR2 SVGAGI (reference sequence). CDR3 bases: TGTGCCAGCAGTTACCTCCCCCGCGACAGGGCCTATGGCTACACCTTC. Encoded protein: CASSYLPRDRAYGYTF.

This clone was recorded a few times. The chain recombines TRBV7-2 with TRBJ2-1; 7 positions match TRBD2. The trim removed 0 bases at V and 6 bases at J, leaving 14 bases unmatched. The CDR3 length is 18 residues. Germline CDR1 is SGHTA and CDR2 is FQGNSA. This CDR3 reads CASSLAYGGRGIFNEQFF. The CDR3 DNA sequence: TGTGCCAGCAGCTTAGCGTACGGCGGGAGAGGTATATTCAATGAGCAGTTCTTC.

The rearrangement links TRBV10-3 to TRBJ1-1; TRBD1 aligns across 7 bases. In germline, CDR1 is ENHRY, CDR2 SYGVKD. With V trimmed by 5 bases and J by 6 bases, 9 bases remained unmatched. The CDR3 length is 14 residues. CDR3 sequence (DNA): TGTGCCATCAGTCGGACAGGCGGGATACCTGAAGCTTTCTTT. Its translation is CAISRTGGIPEAFF.

This clone was seen only a few times. V and J are TRBV7-2 and TRBJ2-7, with 13 bases that match TRBD2. This CDR3 has 17 residues. Trimming cost V 4 bases and J 0 bases; bases outside gene matches: 6. CDR1 is SGHTA, CDR2 FQGNSA, per germline. The CDR3 region is CASSSGLAGALSYEQYF. CDR3 nucleotide sequence: TGTGCCAGCAGCTCCGGACTAGCGGGAGCCCTCTCCTACGAGCAGTACTTC.

This rearrangement joins TRBV7-9 to TRBJ1-6, with 9 bases that match TRBD1. The CDR3 is 16 amino acids. Germline V gives CDR1 SEHNR, CDR2 FQNEAQ (reference sequence). Trimming removed 5 bases from V and 9 bases from J; junction bases left unmatched: 11. The CDR3 DNA sequence: TGTGCCAGCAGCACCTATTCGGGACAGGGTGGTTCACCCCTCCACTTT. Its protein is CASSTYSGQGGSPLHF.

CDR3 sequence reads: CASTPLAGEGEQYF. In nucleotides, the CDR3 is TGTGCCAGCACCCCGCTAGCGGGAGAGGGAGAGCAGTACTTC. The chain couples TRBV6-5 to TRBJ2-7; TRBD2 matches 10 bases. This CDR3 comprises 14 residues. With V trimmed by 7 bases and J by 7 bases, 10 bases remained unmatched. The germline V gene has CDR1 MNHEY and CDR2 SVGAGI.

On this clone: The sample carries other DNA sequences with the same CDR3. The chain has TRBV6-5 and TRBJ2-4, with 9 bases lining up with TRBD1. The germline gives CDR1 MNHEY, CDR2 SVGAGI. The ends lost 8 bases at V and 4 bases at J; junction bases unmatched: 9. This CDR3 has 15 amino acids. This CDR3 is CASHPGDRVKNIQYF. DNA of the CDR3: TGTGCCAGCCACCCCGGGGACAGGGTGAAAAACATTCAGTACTTC.

CDR3 DNA sequence: TGTGCCAGCAGCTCCACCGGGAGGTACTTCGAAAAACTGTTTTTT. Its translation is CASSSTGRYFEKLFF. The chain carries TRBV11-2 and TRBJ1-4, with D unclear. This CDR3 spans 15 amino acids. CDR1 and CDR2 from the germline V gene are SGHAT and FQNNGV. V lost 4 bases and J 8 bases, leaving 17 bases between the germline ends.

This clone was seen only once. This rearrangement joins TRBV7-9 to TRBJ2-5; 7 bases map to TRBD1. The CDR3 contains 12 residues. Germline CDR1 reads SEHNR; CDR2 reads FQNEAQ (reference sequence). Unmatched junction bases numbered 2, after V lost 6 bases and J lost 4 bases. CDR3 DNA: TGTGCCAGCAGGGCAGGGGGAGAGACCCAGTACTTC. Its translation: CASRAGGETQYF.

This clone has only a few counts. The V call is TRBV9, the J call TRBJ2-5; perhaps TRBD2 as D (5 bases). The length of the CDR3 is 15 residues. CDR1 is SGDLS, CDR2 YYNGEE, per germline. The V end was cut by 1 base, the J end by 3 bases, with 13 bases between. The CDR3 DNA sequence: TGTGCCAGCAGCGTAAGCCCCACTAGGGAAGAGACCCAGTACTTC. Translating it yields CASSVSPTREETQYF.